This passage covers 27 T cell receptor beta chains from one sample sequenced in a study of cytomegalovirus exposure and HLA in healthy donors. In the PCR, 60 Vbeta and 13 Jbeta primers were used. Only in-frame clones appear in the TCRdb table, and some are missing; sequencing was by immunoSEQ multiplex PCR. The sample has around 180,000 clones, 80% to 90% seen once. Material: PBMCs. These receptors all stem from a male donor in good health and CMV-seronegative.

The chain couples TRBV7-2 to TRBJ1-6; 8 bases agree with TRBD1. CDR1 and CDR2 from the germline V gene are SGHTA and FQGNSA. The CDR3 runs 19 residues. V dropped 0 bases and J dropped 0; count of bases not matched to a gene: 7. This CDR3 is CASSLAVRGLSSYNSPLHF. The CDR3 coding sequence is TGTGCCAGCAGCTTAGCGGTCAGGGGGCTAAGCTCCTATAATTCACCCCTCCACTTT. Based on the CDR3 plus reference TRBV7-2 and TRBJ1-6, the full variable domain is GAGVSQSPSNKVTEKGKDVELRCDPISGHTALYWYRQSLGQGLEFLIYFQGNSAPDKSGLPSDRFSAERTGGSVSTLTIQRTQQEDSAVYLCASSLAVRGLSSYNSPLHFGNGTRLTVT.

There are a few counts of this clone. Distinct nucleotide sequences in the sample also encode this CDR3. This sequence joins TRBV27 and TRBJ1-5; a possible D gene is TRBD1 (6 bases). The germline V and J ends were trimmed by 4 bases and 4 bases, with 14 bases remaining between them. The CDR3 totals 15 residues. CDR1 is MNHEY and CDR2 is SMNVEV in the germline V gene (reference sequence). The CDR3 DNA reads TGTGCCAGCAGTTCTCAGGGGCTGGGGAATCAGCCCCAGCATTTT. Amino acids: CASSSQGLGNQPQHF.

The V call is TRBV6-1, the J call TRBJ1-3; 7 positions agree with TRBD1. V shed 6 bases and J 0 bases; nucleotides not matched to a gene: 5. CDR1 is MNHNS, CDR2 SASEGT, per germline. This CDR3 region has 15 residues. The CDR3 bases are TGTGCCAGCAGCCTGGGACAGTTCTCTGGAAACACCATATATTTT. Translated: CASSLGQFSGNTIYF.

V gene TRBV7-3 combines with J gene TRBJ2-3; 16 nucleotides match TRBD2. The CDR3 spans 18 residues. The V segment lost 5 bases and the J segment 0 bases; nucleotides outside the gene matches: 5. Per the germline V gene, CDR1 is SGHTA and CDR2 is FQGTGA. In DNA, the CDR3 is TGTGCCAGCAGCCGGGGACTAGCGGGGGGGCCTAGCACAGATACGCAGTATTTT. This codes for CASSRGLAGGPSTDTQYF.

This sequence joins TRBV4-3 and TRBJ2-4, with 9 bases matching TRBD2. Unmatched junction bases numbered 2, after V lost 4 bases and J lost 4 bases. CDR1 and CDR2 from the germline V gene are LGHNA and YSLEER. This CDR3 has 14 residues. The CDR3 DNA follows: TGCGCCAGCAGCCTCCTAGCGGGAAAAAACATTCAGTACTTC. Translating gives CASSLLAGKNIQYF.

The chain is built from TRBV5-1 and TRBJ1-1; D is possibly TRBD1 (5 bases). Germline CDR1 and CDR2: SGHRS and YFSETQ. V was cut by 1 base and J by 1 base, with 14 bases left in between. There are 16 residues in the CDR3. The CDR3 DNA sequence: TGCGCCAGCAGCTTGATTAGCGGGGGACGGAACACTGAAGCTTTCTTT. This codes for CASSLISGGRNTEAFF.

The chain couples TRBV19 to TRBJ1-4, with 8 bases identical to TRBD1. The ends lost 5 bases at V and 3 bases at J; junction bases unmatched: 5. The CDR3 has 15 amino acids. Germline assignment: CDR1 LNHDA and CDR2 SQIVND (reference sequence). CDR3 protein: CASSLPGGPNEKLFF. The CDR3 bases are TGTGCCAGTAGTCTCCCAGGGGGCCCTAATGAAAAACTGTTTTTT.

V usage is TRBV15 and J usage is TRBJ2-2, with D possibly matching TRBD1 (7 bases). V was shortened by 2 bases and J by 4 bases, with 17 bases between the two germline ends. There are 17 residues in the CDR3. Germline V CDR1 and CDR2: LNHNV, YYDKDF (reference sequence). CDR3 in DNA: TGTGCCACCAGCAGACCCCAGGGGGGCGGGACCACCGGGGAGCTGTTTTTT. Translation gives CATSRPQGGGTTGELFF.

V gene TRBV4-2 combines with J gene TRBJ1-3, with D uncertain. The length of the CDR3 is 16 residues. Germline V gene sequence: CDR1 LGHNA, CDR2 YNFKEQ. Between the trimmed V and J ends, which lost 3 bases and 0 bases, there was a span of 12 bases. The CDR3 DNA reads TGTGCCAGCAGCCAGGCAGAAACCTTCTCTGGAAACACCATATATTTT. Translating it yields CASSQAETFSGNTIYF.

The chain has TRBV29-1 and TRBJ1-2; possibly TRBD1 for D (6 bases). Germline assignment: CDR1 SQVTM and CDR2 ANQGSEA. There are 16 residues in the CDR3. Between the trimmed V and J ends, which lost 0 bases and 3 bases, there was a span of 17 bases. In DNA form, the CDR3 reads TGCAGCGTTGAAGATCAGGAGGAACAGGGTGACTATGGCTACACCTTC. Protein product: CSVEDQEEQGDYGYTF.

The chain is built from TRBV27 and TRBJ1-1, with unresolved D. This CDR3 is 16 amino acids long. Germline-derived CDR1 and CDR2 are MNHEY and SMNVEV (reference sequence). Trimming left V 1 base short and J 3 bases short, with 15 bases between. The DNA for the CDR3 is TGTGCCAGCAGTTTATTCGCCGCCCGCCGGGACACTGAAGCTTTCTTT. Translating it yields CASSLFAARRDTEAFF.

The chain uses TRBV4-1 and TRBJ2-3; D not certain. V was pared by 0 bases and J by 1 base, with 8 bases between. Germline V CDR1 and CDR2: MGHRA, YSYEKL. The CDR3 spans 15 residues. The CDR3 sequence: CASSQDRGGTDTQYF. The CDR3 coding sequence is TGCGCCAGCAGCCAAGATAGAGGAGGCACAGATACGCAGTATTTT.

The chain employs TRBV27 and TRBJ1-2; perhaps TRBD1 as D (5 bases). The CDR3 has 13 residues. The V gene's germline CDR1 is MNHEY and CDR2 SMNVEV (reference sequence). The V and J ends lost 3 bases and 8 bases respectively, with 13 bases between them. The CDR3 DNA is TGTGCCAGCAGTTTGAGCCAGGAGGGGGGCTACACCTTC. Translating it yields CASSLSQEGGYTF.

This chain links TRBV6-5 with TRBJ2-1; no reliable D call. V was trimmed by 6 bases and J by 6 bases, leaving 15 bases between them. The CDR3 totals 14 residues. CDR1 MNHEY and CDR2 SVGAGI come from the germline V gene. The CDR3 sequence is CASSPRVRSNEQFF. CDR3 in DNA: TGTGCCAGCAGCCCCCGAGTGCGTTCCAATGAGCAGTTCTTC.

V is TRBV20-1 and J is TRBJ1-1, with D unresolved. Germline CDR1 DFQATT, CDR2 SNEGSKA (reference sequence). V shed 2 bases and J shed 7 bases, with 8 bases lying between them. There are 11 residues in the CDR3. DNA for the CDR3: TGCAGTGCTAGAACGGAGTTTGAAGCTTTCTTT. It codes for CSARTEFEAFF.

CDR3: CASRPLAGGQETQYF. As DNA, the CDR3 is TGTGCCAGCAGGCCTCTAGCGGGAGGCCAAGAGACCCAGTACTTC. The rearrangement joins TRBV2 to TRBJ2-5; 11 bases are a match to TRBD2. Germline V gives CDR1 SNHLY, CDR2 FYNNEI. The V and J ends lost 6 bases and 1 base, in that order; junction bases with no gene match: 4. This CDR3 spans 15 amino acids.

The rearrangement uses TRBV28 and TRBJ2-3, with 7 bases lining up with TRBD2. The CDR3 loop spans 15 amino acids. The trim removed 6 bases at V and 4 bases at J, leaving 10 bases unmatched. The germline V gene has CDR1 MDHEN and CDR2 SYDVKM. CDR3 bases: TGTGCCAGCAGCCCTCGAGGGACTATAGCAGATACGCAGTATTTT. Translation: CASSPRGTIADTQYF.

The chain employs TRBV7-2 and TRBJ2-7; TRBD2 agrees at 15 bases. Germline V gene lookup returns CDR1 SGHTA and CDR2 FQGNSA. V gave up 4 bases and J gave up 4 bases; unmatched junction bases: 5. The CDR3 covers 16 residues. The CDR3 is CASSWSGTSGGYEQYF. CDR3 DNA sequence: TGTGCCAGCAGCTGGTCCGGGACTAGCGGGGGGTACGAGCAGTACTTC.

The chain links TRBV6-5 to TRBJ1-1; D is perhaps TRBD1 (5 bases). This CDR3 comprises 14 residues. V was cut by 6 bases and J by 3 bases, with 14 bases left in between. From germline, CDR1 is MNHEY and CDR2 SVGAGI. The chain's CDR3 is CASRVRGGDTEAFF. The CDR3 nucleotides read TGTGCCAGCAGGGTTCGGGGGGGGGACACTGAAGCTTTCTTT.

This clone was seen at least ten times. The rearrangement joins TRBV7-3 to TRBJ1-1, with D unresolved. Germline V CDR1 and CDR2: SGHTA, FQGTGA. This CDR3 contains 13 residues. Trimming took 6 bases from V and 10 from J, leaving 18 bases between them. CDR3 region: CASRKTEGGRAFF. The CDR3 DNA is TGTGCCAGCAGAAAGACGGAGGGTGGTAGAGCTTTCTTT.

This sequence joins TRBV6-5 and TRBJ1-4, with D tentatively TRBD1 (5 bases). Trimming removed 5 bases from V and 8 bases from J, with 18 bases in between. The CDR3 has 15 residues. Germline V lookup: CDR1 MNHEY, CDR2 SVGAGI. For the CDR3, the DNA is TGTGCCAGCAGTAGGGGTCTGGGGCAAAACGAAAAACTGTTTTTT. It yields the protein CASSRGLGQNEKLFF.

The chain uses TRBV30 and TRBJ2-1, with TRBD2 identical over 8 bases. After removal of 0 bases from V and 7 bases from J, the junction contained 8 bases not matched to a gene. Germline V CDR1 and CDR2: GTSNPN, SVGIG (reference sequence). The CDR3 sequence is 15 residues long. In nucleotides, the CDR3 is TGTGCCTGGAGTGTATTAGCGGGGCTGAGGAATGAGCAGTTCTTC. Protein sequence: CAWSVLAGLRNEQFF.

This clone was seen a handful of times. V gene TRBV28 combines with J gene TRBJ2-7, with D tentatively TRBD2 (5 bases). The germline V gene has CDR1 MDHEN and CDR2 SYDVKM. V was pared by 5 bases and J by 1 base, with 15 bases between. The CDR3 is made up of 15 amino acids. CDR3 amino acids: CASSVALAGSYEQYF. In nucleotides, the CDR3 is TGTGCCAGCAGTGTGGCGCTAGCAGGATCCTACGAGCAGTACTTC. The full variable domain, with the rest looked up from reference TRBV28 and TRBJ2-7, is DVKVTQSSRYLVKRTGEKVFLECVQDMDHENMFWYRQDPGLGLRLIYFSYDVKMKEKGDIPEGYSVSREKKERFSLILESASTNQTSMYLCASSVALAGSYEQYFGPGTRLTVT.

The CDR3 region is CASSVEAGVSYEQYF. CDR3 in DNA: TGTGCCAGCAGCGTAGAAGCGGGAGTATCCTACGAGCAGTACTTC. The rearrangement links TRBV9 to TRBJ2-7, with TRBD2 matching 8 bases. The CDR3 spans 15 residues. CDR1 is SGDLS, CDR2 YYNGEE, per germline. Losses at the gene ends were 0 bases for V and 1 base for J; bases not matched to a gene: 3.

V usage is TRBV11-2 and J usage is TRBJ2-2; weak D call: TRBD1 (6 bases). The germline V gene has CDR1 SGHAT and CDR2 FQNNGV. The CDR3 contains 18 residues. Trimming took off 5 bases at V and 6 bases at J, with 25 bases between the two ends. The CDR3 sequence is CASSPLIAGVFGSGELFF. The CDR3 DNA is TGTGCCAGCAGCCCACTAATAGCAGGGGTTTTCGGATCCGGGGAGCTGTTTTTT.

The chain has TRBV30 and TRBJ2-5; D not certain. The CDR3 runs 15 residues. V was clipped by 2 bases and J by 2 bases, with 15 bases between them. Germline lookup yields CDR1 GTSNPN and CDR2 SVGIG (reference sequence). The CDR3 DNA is TGTGCCTGGAGTCTAACCACGTGGTATCAAGAGACCCAGTACTTC. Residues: CAWSLTTWYQETQYF.

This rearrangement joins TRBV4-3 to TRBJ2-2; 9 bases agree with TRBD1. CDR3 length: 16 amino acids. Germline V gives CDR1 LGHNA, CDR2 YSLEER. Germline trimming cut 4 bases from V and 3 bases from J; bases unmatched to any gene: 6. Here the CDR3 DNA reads TGCGCCAGCAGCCCCTCCCGGGACAGGGACACCGGGGAGCTGTTTTTT. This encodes CASSPSRDRDTGELFF.